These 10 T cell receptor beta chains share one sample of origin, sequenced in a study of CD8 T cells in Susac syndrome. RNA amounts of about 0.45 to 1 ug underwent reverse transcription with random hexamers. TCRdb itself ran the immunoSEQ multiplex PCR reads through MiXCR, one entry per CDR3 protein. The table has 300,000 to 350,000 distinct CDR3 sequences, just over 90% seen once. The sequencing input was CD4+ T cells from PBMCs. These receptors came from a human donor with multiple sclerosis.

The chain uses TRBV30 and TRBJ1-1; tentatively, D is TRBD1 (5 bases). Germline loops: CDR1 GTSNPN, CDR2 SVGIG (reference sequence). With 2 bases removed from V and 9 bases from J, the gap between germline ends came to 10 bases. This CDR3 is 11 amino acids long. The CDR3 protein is CAWSRLGQAFF. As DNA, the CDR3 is TGTGCCTGGAGTCGTTTGGGACAAGCTTTCTTT. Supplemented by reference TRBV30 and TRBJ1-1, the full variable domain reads SQTIHQWPATLVQPVGSPLSLECTVEGTSNPNLYWYRQAAGRGLQLLFYSVGIGQISSEVPQNLSASRPQDRQFILSSKKLLLSDSGFYLCAWSRLGQAFFGQGTRLTVV.

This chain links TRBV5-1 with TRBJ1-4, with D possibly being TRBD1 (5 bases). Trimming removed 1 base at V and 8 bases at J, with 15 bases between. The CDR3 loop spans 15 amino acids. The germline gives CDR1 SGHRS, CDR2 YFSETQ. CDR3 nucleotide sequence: TGCGCCAGCAGCTTGAATATCGCGTGGGGGGAAAAACTGTTTTTT. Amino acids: CASSLNIAWGEKLFF.

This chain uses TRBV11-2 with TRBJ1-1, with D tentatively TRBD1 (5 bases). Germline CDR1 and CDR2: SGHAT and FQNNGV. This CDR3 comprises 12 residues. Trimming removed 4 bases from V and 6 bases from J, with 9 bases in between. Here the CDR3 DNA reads TGTGCCAGCAGCTCACAGGTTGCTGAAGCTTTCTTT. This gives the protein CASSSQVAEAFF.

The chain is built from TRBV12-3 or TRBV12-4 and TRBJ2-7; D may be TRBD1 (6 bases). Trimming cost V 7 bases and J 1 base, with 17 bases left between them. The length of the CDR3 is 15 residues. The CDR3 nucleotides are TGTGCCAGCACGAACTCCGACAGGAGGTCCTACGAGCAGTACTTC. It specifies CASTNSDRRSYEQYF.

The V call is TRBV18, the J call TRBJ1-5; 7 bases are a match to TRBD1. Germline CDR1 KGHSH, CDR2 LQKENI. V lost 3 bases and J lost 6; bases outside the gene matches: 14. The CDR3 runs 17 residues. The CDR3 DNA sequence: TGTGCCAGCTCACCGACGGGACAGTCTGTCGCCAGTCAGCCCCAGCATTTT. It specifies CASSPTGQSVASQPQHF.

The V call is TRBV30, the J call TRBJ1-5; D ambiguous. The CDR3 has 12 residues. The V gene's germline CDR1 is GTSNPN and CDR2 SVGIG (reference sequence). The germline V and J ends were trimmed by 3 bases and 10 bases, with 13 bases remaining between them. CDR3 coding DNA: TGTGCCTGGAGCCCGGGGATCAGCCCCCAGCATTTT. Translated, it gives CAWSPGISPQHF.

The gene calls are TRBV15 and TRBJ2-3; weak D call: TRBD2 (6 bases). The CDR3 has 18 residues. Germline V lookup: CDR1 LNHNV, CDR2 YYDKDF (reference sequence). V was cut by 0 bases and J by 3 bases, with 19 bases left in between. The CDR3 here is CATSREEASVGLTDTQYF. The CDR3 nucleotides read TGTGCCACCAGCAGAGAGGAGGCTAGCGTTGGGTTGACAGATACGCAGTATTTT.

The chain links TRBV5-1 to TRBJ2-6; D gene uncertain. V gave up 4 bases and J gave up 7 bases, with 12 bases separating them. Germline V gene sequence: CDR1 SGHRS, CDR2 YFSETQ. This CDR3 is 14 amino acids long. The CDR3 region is CASSPQRSANVLTF. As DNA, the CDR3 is TGCGCCAGCAGCCCCCAGAGAAGTGCCAACGTCCTGACTTTC.

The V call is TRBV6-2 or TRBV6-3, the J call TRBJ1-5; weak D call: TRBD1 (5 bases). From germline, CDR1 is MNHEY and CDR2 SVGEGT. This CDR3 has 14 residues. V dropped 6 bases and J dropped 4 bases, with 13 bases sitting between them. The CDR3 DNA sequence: TGTGCCAGCAGGTCGATGGGACCAAATCAGCCCCAGCATTTT. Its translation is CASRSMGPNQPQHF.

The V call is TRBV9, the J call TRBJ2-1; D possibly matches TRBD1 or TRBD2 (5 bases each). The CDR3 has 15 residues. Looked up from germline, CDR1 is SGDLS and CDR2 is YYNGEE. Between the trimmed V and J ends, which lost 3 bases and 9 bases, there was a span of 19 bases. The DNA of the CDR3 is TGTGCCAGCAGCGCCGAAGGGGTAAGAGGGACTGAGCAGTTCTTC. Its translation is CASSAEGVRGTEQFF.